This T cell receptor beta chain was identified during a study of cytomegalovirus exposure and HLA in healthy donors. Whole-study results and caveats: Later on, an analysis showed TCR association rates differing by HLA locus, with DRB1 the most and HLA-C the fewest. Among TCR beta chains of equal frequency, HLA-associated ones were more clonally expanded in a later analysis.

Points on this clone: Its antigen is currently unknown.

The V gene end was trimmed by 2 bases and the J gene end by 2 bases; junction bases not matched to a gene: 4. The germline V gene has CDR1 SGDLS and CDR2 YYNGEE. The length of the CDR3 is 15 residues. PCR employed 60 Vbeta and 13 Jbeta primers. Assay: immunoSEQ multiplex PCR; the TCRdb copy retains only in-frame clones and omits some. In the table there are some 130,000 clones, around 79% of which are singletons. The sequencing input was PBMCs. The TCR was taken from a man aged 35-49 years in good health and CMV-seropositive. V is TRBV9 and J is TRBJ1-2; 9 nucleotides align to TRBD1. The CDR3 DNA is TGTGCCAGCAGCGTGTACAGGGGGCCGAACTATGGCTACACCTTC. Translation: CASSVYRGPNYGYTF.